A single sample gave rise to the 7 T cell receptor beta chains below, sequenced in a study of CD8 T cells in ankylosing spondylitis. A single record per CDR3 protein comes from TCRdb applying MiXCR to the 5' RACE reads. The table includes some 340,000 distinct CDR3 sequences, 14% to 15% detected once. The sequenced material came from blood, either unsorted or a sorted T cell fraction (not recorded which). The receptors derive from a male donor with ankylosing spondylitis or in good health (not recorded which).

The chain recombines TRBV6-5 with TRBJ2-3, with D unresolved. CDR1 MNHEY and CDR2 SVGAGI come from the germline V gene. The CDR3 runs 13 residues. V shed 1 base and J shed 6 bases, with 8 bases lying between them. In DNA, the CDR3 is TGTGCCAGCAGTTACTTCCTATCGGATACGCAGTATTTT. This sequence encodes CASSYFLSDTQYF.

In its sample, this clonotype was seen many times. The V and J genes are TRBV5-1 and TRBJ1-1; no clear D. The germline CDR1 and CDR2 sequences are SGHRS and YFSETQ. V gave up 0 bases and J gave up 5 bases, with 8 bases separating them. The CDR3 length is 13 residues. The CDR3 here is CASSLAPDTEAFF. Here the CDR3 DNA reads TGCGCCAGCAGCTTGGCGCCAGATACTGAAGCTTTCTTT.

The chain recombines TRBV3-1 with TRBJ1-5; D not certain. The V end was cut by 5 bases, the J end by 0 bases, with 8 bases between. Looked up from germline, CDR1 is LGHDT and CDR2 is YNNKEL (reference sequence). The length of the CDR3 is 14 residues. The CDR3: CASSLSNSNQPQHF. DNA of the CDR3: TGTGCCAGCAGCTTAAGTAATAGCAATCAGCCCCAGCATTTT.

This chain joins TRBV6-1 and TRBJ1-1, with a tentative D call TRBD1 (5 bases). This CDR3 contains 14 residues. V was cut by 2 bases and J by 4 bases, with 11 bases left in between. Per the germline V gene, CDR1 is MNHNS and CDR2 is SASEGT. The chain's CDR3 is CASSEWRGSTEAFF. Here the CDR3 DNA reads TGTGCCAGCAGTGAATGGCGGGGGAGCACTGAAGCTTTCTTT.

The chain couples TRBV9 to TRBJ2-3, with a possible D match to TRBD1 (5 bases). Germline values: CDR1 SGDLS, CDR2 YYNGEE. This CDR3 spans 14 amino acids. Trimming shortened V by 2 bases and J by 2 bases, and 9 bases separated the two germline ends. The CDR3 DNA sequence: TGTGCCAGCAGCGTGGGGCGGACCACAGATACGCAGTATTTT. Encoded protein: CASSVGRTTDTQYF.

CDR3 loop: CASSFPASGSSYEQYF. CDR3 nucleotide sequence: TGTGCCAGCAGCTTTCCCGCTAGCGGGAGCTCCTACGAGCAGTACTTC. The chain couples TRBV5-4 to TRBJ2-7; 10 bases are shared with TRBD2. The CDR3 is made up of 16 amino acids. Germline V CDR1 and CDR2: SGHNT, YYREEE (reference sequence). The V segment lost 2 bases and the J segment 0 bases; nucleotides outside the gene matches: 5.

The table lists this clonotype with many counts. The chain joins TRBV12-3 or TRBV12-4 to TRBJ2-3; D is unresolved. CDR3 length: 14 amino acids. Between the trimmed V and J ends, which lost 3 bases and 1 base, there was a span of 8 bases. This chain's CDR3 is CASSLGSRTDTQYF. The CDR3 nucleotides are TGTGCCAGCAGTTTGGGGTCGCGCACAGATACGCAGTATTTT.